Presented here are 14 T cell receptor beta chains from one specimen sequenced in a study of CD8+ T cells in alopecia areata. Treatment indicated: oral pan-JAK inhibitor, 5-10 mg twice daily. Sequencing used cDNA as its template, made by extracting RNA and reverse transcribing it. Sequencing was performed with immunoSEQ multiplex PCR; in TCRdb, only in-frame clones are kept and a portion is missing. The sample lists around 190,000 clones, 64% occurring once. This specimen was CD4+ T cells sorted from blood, taken at week 4, from a patient treated with tofacitinib. These receptor sequences come from a human donor with alopecia areata.

This chain links TRBV7-2 with TRBJ2-6; unclear D gene. This CDR3 region has 15 residues. V dropped 1 base and J dropped 4 bases, with 8 bases sitting between them. CDR1 SGHTA and CDR2 FQGNSA come from the germline V gene. The CDR3 is CASSLGGRGANVLTF. The CDR3 DNA is TGTGCCAGCAGCTTAGGGGGTAGAGGGGCCAACGTCCTGACTTTC.

The chain couples TRBV7-6 to TRBJ1-1, with D maybe TRBD1 (5 bases). CDR1 and CDR2 (germline): SGHVS, FNYEAQ. CDR3 length: 15 amino acids. Deletions cut 3 bases from V and 4 bases from J, with 15 bases between. CDR3 amino acids: CASSFKTGEGTEAFF. The CDR3 bases are TGTGCCAGCAGCTTTAAGACGGGGGAGGGCACTGAAGCTTTCTTT.

The genes are TRBV5-4 and TRBJ2-7; 7 nucleotides match TRBD2. CDR3 length equals 14 residues. The trim removed 5 bases at V and 6 bases at J, leaving 11 bases unmatched. Germline assignment: CDR1 SGHNT and CDR2 YYREEE (reference sequence). The CDR3: CASSSLGLVGEQYF. DNA of the CDR3: TGTGCCAGCAGTTCTCTAGGACTAGTGGGCGAGCAGTACTTC.

The chain combines TRBV27 with TRBJ1-2; weak D call: TRBD1 (5 bases). Germline assignment: CDR1 MNHEY and CDR2 SMNVEV (reference sequence). Trimming removed 0 bases from V and 8 bases from J, with 13 bases in between. CDR3 length: 14 amino acids. The CDR3 DNA follows: TGTGCCAGCAGTTTATCGGTGGGGCCCGGGGGCTACACCTTC. It is translated as CASSLSVGPGGYTF.

The chain recombines TRBV7-6 with TRBJ2-7, with D unresolved. This CDR3 has 13 residues. CDR1 is SGHVS and CDR2 is FNYEAQ in the germline V gene. V was trimmed by 1 base and J by 4 bases, leaving 8 bases between them. CDR3 region: CASSLDRPYEQYF. The CDR3 DNA sequence: TGTGCCAGCAGCTTAGACAGACCTTACGAGCAGTACTTC.

The chain links TRBV2 to TRBJ1-2, with D possibly being TRBD1 (5 bases). Trimming shortened V by 3 bases and J by 10 bases, and 15 bases separated the two germline ends. Germline CDR1 SNHLY, CDR2 FYNNEI. The CDR3 contains 13 residues. For the CDR3, the DNA is TGTGCCAGCAGTGATCCGGGGGGACGATTCTACACCTTC. This codes for CASSDPGGRFYTF.

This clone has just one count. The junction differs from germline at one of its ends, possibly a read error. V gene TRBV7-7 combines with J gene TRBJ2-1; TRBD1 or TRBD2 may be the D gene (5 bases each). CDR3 length: 12 residues. Germline lookup yields CDR1 SSHAT and CDR2 FNYEAQ (reference sequence). CDR3 nucleotides: TGTGCTAGCAGCCCGGGGCTGGGTCAGCAGTTCTTC. Translation: CASSPGLGQQFF.

This chain connects TRBV6-5 to TRBJ1-2; unclear D gene. This CDR3 spans 12 amino acids. V shed 5 bases and J shed 6 bases, with 10 bases lying between them. Germline CDR1 MNHEY, CDR2 SVGAGI. This chain's CDR3 is CASSHTLDGYTF. The CDR3 nucleotides read TGTGCCAGCAGTCATACATTGGATGGCTACACCTTC.

V usage is TRBV5-1 and J usage is TRBJ2-5; no definite D call. CDR3 length equals 11 residues. Germline V gene data show CDR1 as SGHRS and CDR2 as YFSETQ. Trimming took 0 bases from V and 5 from J, leaving 2 bases between them. The CDR3 nucleotides are TGCGCCAGCAGCTTGGCGGAGACCCAGTACTTC. It specifies CASSLAETQYF. Using reference TRBV5-1 and TRBJ2-5 for the parts outside the CDR3, the full variable domain is KAGVTQTPRYLIKTRGQQVTLSCSPISGHRSVSWYQQTPGQGLQFLFEYFSETQRNKGNFPGRFSGRQFSNSRSEMNVSTLELGDSALYLCASSLAETQYFGPGTRLLVL.

The rearrangement uses TRBV7-9 and TRBJ1-1, with 8 bases identical to TRBD1. V was pared by 5 bases and J by 7 bases, with 6 bases of the junction left unmatched. The CDR3 runs to 13 residues. Per germline, CDR1 SEHNR and CDR2 FQNEAQ (reference sequence). This CDR3 is CASSAQGANEAFF. In DNA, the CDR3 is TGTGCCAGCAGCGCGCAGGGGGCGAATGAAGCTTTCTTT.

This clone has more than one count but fewer than ten. J is TRBJ1-6 and V is TRBV18; D is ambiguous. The CDR3 loop spans 16 amino acids. Trimming stripped 1 base from V and 9 bases from J, with 16 bases between. Germline CDR1 is KGHSH and CDR2 is LQKENI. CDR3 region: CASSPLRLPEGSPLHF. Written as DNA, the CDR3 is TGTGCCAGCTCACCACTACGTCTCCCCGAGGGTTCACCCCTCCACTTT. Combining the CDR3 with reference TRBV18 and TRBJ1-6 gives the whole variable domain NAGVMQNPRHLVRRRGQEARLRCSPMKGHSHVYWYRQLPEEGLKFMVYLQKENIIDESGMPKERFSAEFPKEGPSILRIQQVVRGDSAAYFCASSPLRLPEGSPLHFGNGTRLTVT.

On this clone: Other DNA sequences in this specimen translate into the identical CDR3. The chain uses TRBV29-1 and TRBJ1-1, with 8 bases matching TRBD1. V dropped 6 bases and J dropped 4; count of bases not matched to a gene: 7. The CDR3 runs 13 residues. In germline, CDR1 is SQVTM, CDR2 ANQGSEA. The chain's CDR3 is CSVAGQGGTEAFF. Written as DNA, the CDR3 is TGCAGCGTGGCAGGACAGGGTGGCACTGAAGCTTTCTTT.

This clone was recorded a few times. The V call is TRBV4-1, the J call TRBJ1-5; D is uncertain. V was clipped by 3 bases and J by 4 bases, with 7 bases between them. Germline-derived CDR1 and CDR2 are MGHRA and YSYEKL. The CDR3 covers 13 residues. The CDR3 DNA reads TGCGCCAGCAGCCACGGGCCGAATCAGCCCCAGCATTTT. Protein: CASSHGPNQPQHF.

The chain uses TRBV29-1 and TRBJ2-5; D is uncertain. The V end lost 3 bases, the J end lost 0 bases, and 5 bases lay between the germline ends. The CDR3 extends over 12 amino acids. Germline lookup yields CDR1 SQVTM and CDR2 ANQGSEA. The CDR3 DNA reads TGCAGCGTTGACGGCTACCAAGAGACCCAGTACTTC. This translates into CSVDGYQETQYF.